The 20 T cell receptor beta chains reported below all come from one sample, sequenced in a study of T cell responses to AZD1222 COVID-19 vaccine. TCRdb keeps only in-frame clones here, not all; method: immunoSEQ multiplex PCR. This table holds about 160,000 clones, 92% found once. This material consisted of peripheral blood, taken 28 days after the second AZD1222 dose. Receptor source: an adult who received the AZD1222 COVID-19 vaccine.

This clone was counted a single time. CDR3 in amino acids: CASSQEGANEQYF. DNA for the CDR3: TGTGCCAGCAGCCAAGAAGGGGCGAACGAGCAGTACTTC. V and J are TRBV3-1 (or the pseudogene TRBV3-2) and TRBJ2-7; possibly TRBD1 for D (5 bases). CDR3 size: 13 residues. Germline V gives CDR1 LGHDT, CDR2 YNNKEL (reference sequence). Trimming pared 0 bases from V and 5 bases from J, leaving 8 bases between.

The chain carries TRBV6-6 and TRBJ1-2; D not resolved. CDR3 length equals 14 residues. The germline V gene encodes CDR1 MNHNY and CDR2 SVGAGI (reference sequence). V was cut by 6 bases and J by 9 bases, with 20 bases left in between. CDR3 sequence (DNA): TGTGCCAGCAGCCCCACACCAGTAGTTGGGAGCTACACCTTC. Protein sequence: CASSPTPVVGSYTF.

The chain has TRBV18 and TRBJ1-1; the D is unclear. The CDR3 contains 14 residues. Germline values: CDR1 KGHSH, CDR2 LQKENI. The V end was cut by 3 bases, the J end by 0 bases, with 8 bases between. The chain's CDR3 is CASSPAGVNTEAFF. The CDR3 DNA reads as TGTGCCAGCTCACCGGCAGGCGTGAACACTGAAGCTTTCTTT.

J is TRBJ1-4 and V is TRBV5-1; D might be TRBD1 (6 bases). Germline CDR1 reads SGHRS; CDR2 reads YFSETQ. The CDR3 covers 16 residues. The V end lost 0 bases, the J end lost 5 bases, and 14 bases lay between the germline ends. CDR3 region: CASSLGFEGGNEKLFF. The CDR3 DNA sequence: TGCGCCAGCAGCTTGGGATTTGAGGGGGGAAATGAAAAACTGTTTTTT.

This sequence joins TRBV5-1 and TRBJ1-1, with 10 bases that match TRBD1. Germline-derived CDR1 and CDR2 are SGHRS and YFSETQ. Trimming took 0 bases from V and 4 from J; bases not matched to a gene: 6. CDR3 size: 16 residues. In DNA form, the CDR3 reads TGCGCCAGCAGCTTGGGGAGACAGGGGGCCGGCACTGAAGCTTTCTTT. This encodes CASSLGRQGAGTEAFF.

Concerning this clone: Other DNA variants within this sample encode the same CDR3. The chain couples TRBV6-5 to TRBJ2-3; 11 positions match TRBD2. V was pared by 6 bases and J by 6 bases, with 2 bases of the junction left unmatched. The CDR3 covers 13 residues. Looked up from germline, CDR1 is MNHEY and CDR2 is SVGAGI. The CDR3 DNA reads TGTGCCAGCAGAACTAGCGGGGGTGATACGCAGTATTTT. Amino acids: CASRTSGGDTQYF.

This CDR3 is CASRDRVNYEQYF. CDR3 nucleotide sequence: TGTGCCAGCAGGGACAGGGTAAACTACGAGCAGTACTTC. The rearrangement joins TRBV6-5 to TRBJ2-7; 8 nucleotides match TRBD1. This CDR3 spans 13 amino acids. V lost 6 bases and J lost 3; bases outside the gene matches: 4. Germline V gives CDR1 MNHEY, CDR2 SVGAGI.

The J gene is TRBJ1-5, the V gene TRBV7-9; D possibly corresponds to TRBD1 (5 bases). This CDR3 has 14 residues. V lost 5 bases and J lost 0, with 8 bases in between. Germline V gives CDR1 SEHNR, CDR2 FQNEAQ (reference sequence). CDR3 residues: CASSATGSNQPQHF. Here the CDR3 DNA reads TGTGCCAGCAGCGCAACAGGTAGCAATCAGCCCCAGCATTTT.

The J gene is TRBJ2-7, the V gene TRBV6-5, with D unresolved. Trimming stripped 6 bases from V and 0 bases from J, with 12 bases between. CDR1 MNHEY and CDR2 SVGAGI come from the germline V gene. The CDR3 extends over 14 amino acids. The CDR3, as DNA: TGTGCCAGCAGGAGAACCACGGTCTCCTACGAGCAGTACTTC. This sequence encodes CASRRTTVSYEQYF.

This clone appeared a single time. Other DNA sequences in this sample translate to the same CDR3. CDR3 residues: CASSLGAGELFF. The DNA of the CDR3 is TGTGCCAGCAGCTTAGGGGCCGGGGAGCTGTTTTTT. V and J are TRBV11-3 and TRBJ2-2, with no clear D. V shed 1 base and J shed 6 bases, with 3 bases lying between them. The CDR3 runs to 12 residues. Germline CDR1 and CDR2: SGHNT and YENEEA.

The rearrangement joins TRBV6-5 to TRBJ1-6; 7 bases fit TRBD1. In germline, CDR1 is MNHEY, CDR2 SVGAGI. This CDR3 spans 15 amino acids. Trimming removed 4 bases from V and 4 bases from J; junction bases left unmatched: 4. This CDR3 reads CASSSPGQYNSPLHF. The CDR3 region has the DNA TGTGCCAGCAGTTCCCCGGGACAGTATAATTCACCCCTCCACTTT.

About this clone: The junction departs from germline at one end; a sequencing error may be responsible. V and J are TRBV5-1 and TRBJ2-7; D gene unclear. CDR1 and CDR2 from the germline V gene are SGHRS and YFSETQ. This CDR3 has 16 amino acids. CDR3 region: CASSSHVTGSSYGQYF. CDR3 nucleotide sequence: TGCGCCAGCAGCTCCCACGTTACCGGATCCTCCTACGGGCAGTACTTC.

This clone is a singleton in its sample. The rearrangement joins TRBV12-3 or TRBV12-4 to TRBJ2-1; D unresolved. The CDR3 sequence is 13 residues long. V was cut by 7 bases and J by 4 bases, with 11 bases left in between. CDR3 amino acids: CASTPIGYNEQFF. CDR3 nucleotides: TGTGCCAGCACCCCAATCGGGTACAATGAGCAGTTCTTC.

The gene calls are TRBV5-4 and TRBJ1-2; D not resolved. CDR3 size: 15 residues. Trimming stripped 1 base from V and 8 bases from J, with 18 bases between. CDR1 is SGHNT, CDR2 YYREEE, per germline (reference sequence). The CDR3 DNA is TGTGCCAGCAGCTTGCCAGGCCCCGAAGGAGTCGGCTACACCTTC. Amino acid sequence: CASSLPGPEGVGYTF.

The rearrangement uses TRBV12-3 or TRBV12-4 and TRBJ2-7; the D gene is possibly TRBD1 (6 bases). This CDR3 spans 12 amino acids. Trimming took 8 bases from V and 5 from J, leaving 13 bases between them. The CDR3 nucleotides read TGTGCCAGCGGAATTAACAGGGACGAGCAGTACTTC. Protein product: CASGINRDEQYF.

The chain uses TRBV12-2 and TRBJ1-1; no check of the table's D call, TRBD1, against the DNA was made. TRBV12-2 is tagged as a pseudogene. The CDR3 has 20 residues. The CDR3 loop reads CASRLVGAGRAKTPNTEAFF. CDR3 DNA sequence: TGTGCAAGTCGCCTCGTAGGAGCCGGCAGGGCGAAAACACCGAACACTGAAGCTTTCTTT.

The rearrangement joins TRBV12-2 to TRBJ2-7; the table's D call, TRBD1, has no DNA check behind it. TRBV12-2 is marked as a pseudogene. This CDR3 spans 14 amino acids. CDR3 loop: CASRLGTDSYEQYF. For the CDR3, the DNA is TGTGCAAGTCGCTTAGGGACAGATTCCTACGAGCAGTACTTC.

Only one count was recorded for this clone. V gene TRBV6-5 combines with J gene TRBJ1-6, with 7 bases matching TRBD1. J gave up 0 bases and V 6 bases, and 2 bases lay outside the gene matches. Per germline, CDR1 MNHEY and CDR2 SVGAGI. CDR3 length equals 15 residues. The CDR3 spells CASRRDSSYNSPLHF. For the CDR3, the DNA is TGTGCCAGCAGGAGGGACAGCTCCTATAATTCACCCCTCCACTTT.

The chain couples TRBV2 to TRBJ1-5, with D uncertain. The V gene's germline CDR1 is SNHLY and CDR2 FYNNEI. This CDR3 contains 15 residues. V was clipped by 5 bases and J by 0 bases, with 11 bases between them. The CDR3 region has the DNA TGTGCCAGCAGTCGGGGAGGGTATAGCAATCAGCCCCAGCATTTT. Encoded protein: CASSRGGYSNQPQHF.

The chain uses TRBV12-3 or TRBV12-4 and TRBJ1-1, with no clear D. V lost 6 bases and J 5 bases, leaving 13 bases between the germline ends. The length of the CDR3 is 13 residues. CDR3 DNA sequence: TGTGCCAGCAGGGGTGTACAGCGGACTGAAGCTTTCTTT. Translated: CASRGVQRTEAFF.